One sample yielded the 8 T cell receptor beta chains listed below, sequenced in a study of cytomegalovirus exposure and HLA in healthy donors. PCR amplification relied on 60 Vbeta primers (plus 13 Jbeta primers). Using immunoSEQ multiplex PCR, the repertoire was profiled, and TCRdb retains in-frame clones only, with some absent. The repertoire has about 80,000 clones, approximately 71% of them found once; the top ten carry roughly 7.2%. Sequencing input: PBMCs. Every receptor here comes from a woman between 40 and 50 years old in good health and CMV-seronegative.

This clone was counted a single time. The chain carries TRBV11-3 and TRBJ2-5; 14 bases are shared with TRBD2. The CDR3 is made up of 17 amino acids. The ends lost 5 bases at V and 4 bases at J; junction bases unmatched: 9. CDR1 is SGHNT and CDR2 is YENEEA in the germline V gene. Written as DNA, the CDR3 is TGTGCCAGCAGCGCATCAACCGGGACTAGCGGGAGAGAGACCCAGTACTTC. Amino acids: CASSASTGTSGRETQYF.

The chain combines TRBV29-1 with TRBJ2-1; possible D gene TRBD2, 6 bases. Per the germline V gene, CDR1 is SQVTM and CDR2 is ANQGSEA. The V gene lost 4 bases and the J gene lost 5 bases, with 12 bases spanning the gap. CDR3 length: 13 residues. The CDR3, as DNA: TGCAGCGTTGGAGAGGGACTCGACAATGAGCAGTTCTTC. Translated, it gives CSVGEGLDNEQFF.

The chain employs TRBV29-1 and TRBJ1-5, with 9 bases matching TRBD1. Per germline, CDR1 SQVTM and CDR2 ANQGSEA. This CDR3 comprises 13 residues. V was pared by 6 bases and J by 6 bases, with 6 bases of the junction left unmatched. Written as DNA, the CDR3 is TGCAGCGTCCGGACAGGGGAAGGTCAGCCCCAGCATTTT. It is translated as CSVRTGEGQPQHF.

This chain joins TRBV5-1 and TRBJ1-2; D unresolved. This CDR3 has 13 amino acids. Germline CDR1 SGHRS, CDR2 YFSETQ. V lost 0 bases, J lost 2 bases, and 5 bases lay in between. CDR3 amino acids: CASSLGRNYGYTF. In nucleotides, the CDR3 is TGCGCCAGCAGCTTGGGCAGGAACTATGGCTACACCTTC.

V and J are TRBV7-3 and TRBJ2-5, with 7 bases lining up with TRBD2. The CDR3 runs 14 residues. V trimming: 2 bases; J trimming: 3 bases; junction bases outside the gene matches: 3. From germline, CDR1 is SGHTA and CDR2 FQGTGA. This CDR3 reads CASSLWGGEETQYF. For the CDR3, the DNA is TGTGCCAGCAGCTTATGGGGGGGGGAAGAGACCCAGTACTTC.

The chain uses TRBV18 and TRBJ2-5; 12 bases map to TRBD2. CDR1 is KGHSH and CDR2 is LQKENI in the germline V gene. J lost 3 bases, V lost 6 bases, and 14 bases had no gene match. The CDR3 is 18 amino acids. The CDR3 DNA reads TGTGCCAGCTCGCAAACAGGCGGACTAGCGGGGTACAAAGAGACCCAGTACTTC. It encodes CASSQTGGLAGYKETQYF.

In DNA, the CDR3 is TGTGCCAGCAGCTTAGCTTCTAGGAATCAGCCCCAGCATTTT. This codes for CASSLASRNQPQHF. The gene calls are TRBV7-8 and TRBJ1-5, with no clear D. CDR1 SGHVS and CDR2 FQNEAQ come from the germline V gene. The V and J ends lost 0 bases and 4 bases respectively, with 7 bases between them. The CDR3 length is 14 residues.

The chain joins TRBV6-1 to TRBJ1-1; 8 nucleotides agree with TRBD1. Germline lookup yields CDR1 MNHNS and CDR2 SASEGT. V lost 10 bases, J lost 4 bases, and 11 bases stayed unmatched. There are 14 residues in the CDR3. DNA of the CDR3: TGTGCCAACAAGTATTTACAGGGGGGCACTGAAGCTTTCTTT. Protein sequence: CANKYLQGGTEAFF.